Listed below are T cell receptor beta chains from one sample, sequenced in a study of tumor-infiltrating lymphocytes in primary liver carcinoma. TCRdb called the multiplex PCR reads again in MiXCR, with one record for every CDR3 protein. The sample shows fewer than 200,000 distinct CDR3 sequences, about 85% of them seen only once. Source material: tumor tissue from primary liver carcinoma. These receptors were obtained from a man in his forties or fifties with primary liver carcinoma and hepatitis B virus infection. The CDR3 runs from the conserved cysteine through the conserved F or W.

V,J,CDR3
TRBV10-1,TRBJ2-2,CTSSDGTDTGELFF
TRBV12-5,TRBJ2-7,CASERTGPYERYF
TRBV11-3,TRBJ1-1,CASCTCLTTEAFF
TRBV18,TRBJ2-1,CASSPDLQGTYNEQFF
TRBV5-8,TRBJ2-2,CASGSALNTGELLF
TRBV6-2/TRBV6-3,TRBJ2-5,CASSPELGRQKTQYF
TRBV11-3,TRBJ2-7,CAIRHGVTSYEQYF
TRBV6-1,TRBJ1-5,CVSSQDSNQPQHF
TRBV11-2,TRBJ2-5,CVSSHRSTPGVTQYF
TRBV7-9,TRBJ2-2,CASSPRQGDNTGELFF
TRBV4-2,TRBJ2-7,CASSPWDRGGYEQYF
TRBV6-1,TRBJ1-3,CDSSDLLGTSSGNTIYF
TRBV6-2/TRBV6-3,TRBJ1-2,CASRPTEYGYTF
TRBV2,TRBJ2-2,CASSEVVTGELFF
TRBV11-2,TRBJ2-7,CVSSLEPSGSWVQQYF
TRBV6-2/TRBV6-3,TRBJ1-2,CASRGSEQDVNYGYSF
TRBV4-2,TRBJ2-1,CASCQEAGWAYNEQFF
TRBV5-1,TRBJ2-3,CASSSIVGAGAGDTQYF
TRBV6-1,TRBJ2-2,CASRIGSVVMATWELFF
TRBV30,TRBJ1-2,CAYKDPRDRGFYGYTF
TRBV18,TRBJ2-3,CAGSPIALDMQYF
TRBV5-1,TRBJ2-5,CASSYIAGAGETQYF
TRBV12-3/TRBV12-4,TRBJ2-1,CGSSLDNNERFF
TRBV11-1,TRBJ2-3,CASCLSWDSTDTQYF
TRBV7-9,TRBJ2-2,CASSSTGINEELFF
TRBV5-1,TRBJ2-1,CASSSKGLAGGNYYNEQFF
TRBV11-3,TRBJ2-1,CASSSGVSNIEQFF
TRBV5-4,TRBJ2-2,CASTWGLLTGELFF
TRBV12-5,TRBJ2-3,CASALGRTHMQYF
TRBV12-3/TRBV12-4,TRBJ1-1,CASSSAYRNTEAFF
TRBV12-3/TRBV12-4,TRBJ2-1,CASSSRNEQLF
TRBV5-1,TRBJ1-1,CASSVNRVADTEAFF
TRBV6-7,TRBJ2-7,CVSSKDPRSRAYKQYF
TRBV13,TRBJ1-5,CASSLGRSNQPQHF
TRBV29-1,TRBJ2-7,CSVRQGSCNYEQYF
TRBV5-5,TRBJ1-5,CASRFYDTGGQPQHF
TRBV7-8,TRBJ2-7,CARSLVRHPGGQYF
TRBV7-9,TRBJ1-1,CASSLGQLCPGRNTEAFF
TRBV6-1,TRBJ2-7,CATETERHYEQYF
TRBV5-6,TRBJ2-2,CASSLWGKAAGELFF
TRBV28,TRBJ2-1,CASSLGPFNEHFF
TRBV7-3,TRBJ2-1,CASSLRAQAFVQRAYNEQSF
TRBV4-2,TRBJ2-1,CASSQVTSEYNGQFF
TRBV6-2/TRBV6-3,TRBJ2-1,CASKASGRNDQFF
TRBV29-1,TRBJ1-2,CSICDYEYTF
TRBV29-1,TRBJ1-5,CSVQAEPAGGNQPQHF
TRBV11-2,TRBJ2-7,CASSLCRTGENEQYF
TRBV11-1,TRBJ2-3,CASNFSVRRTYTQYF
TRBV24-1,TRBJ2-1,CATSDIQGANNEQFF
TRBV29-1,TRBJ2-7,CRAGWGNHEQYF
TRBV12-3/TRBV12-4,TRBJ2-3,CASIPPTSGRNTDTQYF
TRBV11-2,TRBJ1-5,CANSLVGVTGSNQPQLF
TRBV10-3,TRBJ2-7,CAINLQGGDSYEHYF
TRBV6-5,TRBJ2-7,CASSPAGIVSYEQYF
TRBV12-3/TRBV12-4,TRBJ1-2,CASTKTGSYGYTF